These 10 T cell receptor beta chains came from one sample sequenced in a study of blood T cell repertoires in COVID-19. Clones were sequenced by immunoSEQ multiplex PCR, and TCRdb holds only the in-frame ones, with some missing. The sample contains 150,000 to 190,000 clones, approximately 90% of which appear only once. Sequencing was carried out using peripheral blood. These receptors all come from a woman aged 40-49 years with acute or convalescent COVID-19.

The genes are TRBV5-1 and TRBJ2-3, with D maybe TRBD1 (5 bases). Trimming took off 1 base at V and 5 bases at J, with 20 bases between the two ends. Germline V CDR1 and CDR2: SGHRS, YFSETQ. The CDR3 extends over 17 amino acids. The CDR3 DNA is TGCGCCAGCAGCTTGTCACTCCTACGATCCAGGGAAGATACGCAGTATTTT. As protein: CASSLSLLRSREDTQYF.

This chain connects TRBV30 to TRBJ2-2; 12 bases fit TRBD2. Trimming took 3 bases from V and 6 from J; bases not matched to a gene: 8. Germline V gene sequence: CDR1 GTSNPN, CDR2 SVGIG (reference sequence). CDR3 length: 16 residues. CDR3 protein: CAWSLLAGGPAGELFF. In nucleotides, the CDR3 is TGTGCCTGGAGCTTGCTAGCGGGGGGGCCGGCCGGGGAGCTGTTTTTT. Full variable domain (missing parts from reference TRBV30 and TRBJ2-2): SQTIHQWPATLVQPVGSPLSLECTVEGTSNPNLYWYRQAAGRGLQLLFYSVGIGQISSEVPQNLSASRPQDRQFILSSKKLLLSDSGFYLCAWSLLAGGPAGELFFGEGSRLTVL.

This clone is a singleton in its sample. The chain links TRBV9 to TRBJ1-3; D is possibly TRBD1 (5 bases). V was shortened by 1 base and J by 9 bases, with 17 bases between the two germline ends. The CDR3 spans 15 residues. Germline V gene data show CDR1 as SGDLS and CDR2 as YYNGEE. The CDR3 sequence is CASSVTGRPEGTIYF. The CDR3 DNA sequence: TGTGCCAGCAGCGTAACAGGCCGGCCGGAGGGCACCATATATTTT.

The rearrangement uses TRBV29-1 and TRBJ2-1, with D unresolved. The CDR3 has 15 residues. The germline CDR1 and CDR2 sequences are SQVTM and ANQGSEA. V lost 6 bases, J lost 10 bases, and 25 bases lay in between. As DNA, the CDR3 is TGCAGCGTCCCCACCTTAAAAGCCAGTGGGCAAGAGCAGTTCTTC. The encoded protein is CSVPTLKASGQEQFF.

The CDR3 region has the DNA TGCGCCAGCAGCTTGGAGGCGGCGGGGGCCCGCGAGCAGTACTTC. As protein: CASSLEAAGAREQYF. The rearrangement uses TRBV5-1 and TRBJ2-7, with D possibly being TRBD2 (7 bases). CDR3 length equals 15 residues. V was cut by 0 bases and J by 6 bases, with 16 bases left in between. CDR1 is SGHRS, CDR2 YFSETQ, per germline.

The rearrangement joins TRBV27 to TRBJ2-7; 8 bases map to TRBD2. The CDR3 is made up of 17 amino acids. Germline-derived CDR1 and CDR2 are MNHEY and SMNVEV (reference sequence). The ends lost 4 bases at V and 3 bases at J; junction bases unmatched: 14. DNA for the CDR3: TGTGCCAGCAGTTACAAAGTGGGGGCGGGAGGCCACTACGAGCAGTACTTC. Amino acids: CASSYKVGAGGHYEQYF.

The gene calls are TRBV21-1 and TRBJ2-2; the table's D call, TRBD2, has no DNA check behind it. TRBV21-1 is reported as a pseudogene. The CDR3 runs to 18 residues. The CDR3 sequence is CASSNLREVSIDTGELFF. CDR3 bases: TGTGCCAGCAGCAACCTGCGGGAGGTAAGTATAGACACCGGGGAGCTGTTTTTT.

CDR3 bases: TGCGCCAGCAGTGAGTCGTACAGGGTCGGTCAGCCCCAGCATTTT. It specifies CASSESYRVGQPQHF. The gene calls are TRBV10-2 and TRBJ1-5; D is perhaps TRBD1 (6 bases). With 0 bases removed from V and 6 bases from J, the gap between germline ends came to 12 bases. Per germline, CDR1 WSHSY and CDR2 SAAADI. This CDR3 spans 15 amino acids.

V gene TRBV7-8 combines with J gene TRBJ2-2, with 14 bases fitting TRBD2. Germline V gives CDR1 SGHVS, CDR2 FQNEAQ. CDR3 length: 18 amino acids. The ends lost 5 bases at V and 5 bases at J; junction bases unmatched: 10. In DNA, the CDR3 is TGTGCCAGCAGCCAGGGGACTAGCGGGAGTTTATTAACCGGGGAGCTGTTTTTT. Its protein is CASSQGTSGSLLTGELFF.

V usage is TRBV7-2 and J usage is TRBJ2-2; 8 positions agree with TRBD2. V trimming: 1 base; J trimming: 7 bases; junction bases outside the gene matches: 8. CDR1 and CDR2 from the germline V gene are SGHTA and FQGNSA. This CDR3 contains 16 residues. CDR3 in DNA: TGTGCCAGCAGCTTAGGTCCAGCGGGGGTGGTCGGGGAGCTGTTTTTT. This codes for CASSLGPAGVVGELFF.